This section outlines one T cell receptor beta chain sequence together with its context. Everyone who took part was 18 to 89 years old, and they came from about 23 US areas. The CDR3 length is 14 residues. The V gene's germline CDR1 is KGHSH and CDR2 LQKENI. With 2 bases removed from V and 0 bases from J, the gap between germline ends came to 4 bases. This sample was included in a study of blood T cell repertoires in COVID-19. Using immunoSEQ multiplex PCR, the repertoire was profiled, and TCRdb retains in-frame clones only, with some absent. The sample contains more than 110,000 clones, more than 80% of which appear only once.

This TCR was sampled from a woman between 18 and 30 years old who had been exposed to COVID-19. Sequencing used PBMCs or T cells enriched from blood (not recorded which). The chain links TRBV18 to TRBJ2-2, with D unclear. The CDR3: CASSPGPNTGELFF. The DNA for the CDR3 is TGTGCCAGCTCACCAGGGCCGAACACCGGGGAGCTGTTTTTT.